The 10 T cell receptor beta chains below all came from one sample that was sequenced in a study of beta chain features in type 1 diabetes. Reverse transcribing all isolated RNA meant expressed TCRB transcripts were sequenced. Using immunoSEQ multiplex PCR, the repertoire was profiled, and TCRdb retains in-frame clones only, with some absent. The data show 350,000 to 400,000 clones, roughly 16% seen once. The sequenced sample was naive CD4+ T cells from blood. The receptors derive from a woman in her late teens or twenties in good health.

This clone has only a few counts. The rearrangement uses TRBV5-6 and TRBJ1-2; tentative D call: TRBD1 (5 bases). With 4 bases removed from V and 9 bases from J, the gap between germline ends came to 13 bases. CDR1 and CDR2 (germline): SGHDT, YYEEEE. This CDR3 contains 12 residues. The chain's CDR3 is CASSPDSFSYTF. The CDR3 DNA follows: TGTGCCAGCAGCCCCGACAGCTTTAGCTACACCTTC.

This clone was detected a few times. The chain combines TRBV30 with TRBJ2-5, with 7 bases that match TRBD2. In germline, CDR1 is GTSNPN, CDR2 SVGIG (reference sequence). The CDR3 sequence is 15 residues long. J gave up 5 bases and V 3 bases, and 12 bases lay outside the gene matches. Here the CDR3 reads CAWSLIGGVGETQYF. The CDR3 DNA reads TGTGCCTGGAGCCTCATTGGGGGGGTTGGGGAGACCCAGTACTTC.

CDR3 coding DNA: TGTGCCAGCAGTGAATATGCAGGGATTGGCGGGGAGCTGTTTTTT. This gives the protein CASSEYAGIGGELFF. The chain couples TRBV25-1 to TRBJ2-2; D is possibly TRBD1 (5 bases). Germline V gene sequence: CDR1 MGHDK, CDR2 SYGVNS. The CDR3 contains 15 residues. V lost 0 bases and J 7 bases, leaving 12 bases between the germline ends.

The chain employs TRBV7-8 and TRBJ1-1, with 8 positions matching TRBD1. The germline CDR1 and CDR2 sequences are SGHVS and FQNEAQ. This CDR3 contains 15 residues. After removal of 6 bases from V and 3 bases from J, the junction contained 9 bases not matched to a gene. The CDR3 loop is CASSFAGQGHTEAFF. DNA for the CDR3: TGTGCCAGCAGTTTTGCTGGACAGGGACACACTGAAGCTTTCTTT.

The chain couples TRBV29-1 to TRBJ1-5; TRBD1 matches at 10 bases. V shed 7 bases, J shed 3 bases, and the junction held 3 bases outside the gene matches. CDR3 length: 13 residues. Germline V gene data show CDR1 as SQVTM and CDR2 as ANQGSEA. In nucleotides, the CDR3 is TGCAGCGCGACAGGGGGCAACAATCAGCCCCAGCATTTT. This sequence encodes CSATGGNNQPQHF.

Written as DNA, the CDR3 is TGTGCCAGCAGTTCGGGACTAGCTGCCTACGAGCAGTACTTC. Translation gives CASSSGLAAYEQYF. J is TRBJ2-7 and V is TRBV28, with 9 bases that match TRBD2. The CDR3 sequence is 14 residues long. J lost 2 bases, V lost 4 bases, and 3 bases had no gene match. Germline lookup yields CDR1 MDHEN and CDR2 SYDVKM.

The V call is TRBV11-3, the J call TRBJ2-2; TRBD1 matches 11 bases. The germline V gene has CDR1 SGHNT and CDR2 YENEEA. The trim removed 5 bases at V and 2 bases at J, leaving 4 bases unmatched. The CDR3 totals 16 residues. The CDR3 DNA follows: TGTGCCAGCAGCCCATGGACAGGGGGCAACACCGGGGAGCTGTTTTTT. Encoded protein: CASSPWTGGNTGELFF.

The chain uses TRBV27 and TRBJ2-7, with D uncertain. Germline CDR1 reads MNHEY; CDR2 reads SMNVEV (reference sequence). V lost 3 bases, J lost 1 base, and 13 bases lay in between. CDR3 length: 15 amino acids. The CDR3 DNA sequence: TGTGCCAGCAGTTTCCTCACCGCGGAGTCCTACGAGCAGTACTTC. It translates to CASSFLTAESYEQYF.

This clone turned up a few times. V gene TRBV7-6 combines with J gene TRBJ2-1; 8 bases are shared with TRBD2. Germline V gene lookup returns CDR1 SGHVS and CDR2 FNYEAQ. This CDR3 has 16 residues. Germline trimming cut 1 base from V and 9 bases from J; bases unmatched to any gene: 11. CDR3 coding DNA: TGTGCCAGCAGCTTAGAGTCAAGGGGACTAGGGGTTGAGCAGTTCTTC. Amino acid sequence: CASSLESRGLGVEQFF.

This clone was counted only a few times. The CDR3 is CSVELRGPYGYTF. The CDR3 DNA is TGCAGCGTTGAATTGCGGGGTCCTTATGGCTACACCTTC. The V gene is TRBV29-1, the J gene TRBJ1-2; D ambiguous. Per germline, CDR1 SQVTM and CDR2 ANQGSEA. This CDR3 has 13 residues. Trimming pared 2 bases from V and 5 bases from J, leaving 12 bases between.